This T cell receptor (beta chain) emerged from a study of blood T cells in healthy people across ages. Together with a sample-barcoded 5' primer, a J-beta primer mix was included in a second PCR lasting about 7 to 11 cycles. Each CDR3 protein gets one entry after TCRdb re-called the 5' RACE reads with MiXCR. The sample gives 920,000 or so distinct CDR3 sequences, 40% to 45% of which show up once; approximately 20% is in the top ten. This clonotype was observed a few times. The CDR3 covers 12 residues. V was trimmed by 2 bases and J by 1 base, leaving 2 bases between them. This clonotype was obtained from an older woman in good health. The gene calls are TRBV12-3 or TRBV12-4 and TRBJ1-2; unclear D gene. The sample comprised blood. The CDR3 loop reads CASSLNNYGYTF. DNA of the CDR3: TGTGCCAGCAGTTTAAATAACTATGGCTACACCTTC.